This passage covers 3 T cell receptor beta chains from one sample sequenced in a study of T-cell reconstitution after alpha-beta-depleted transplantation in children. For TCRbeta, the library was prepared with unique molecular identifiers. TCRdb redid the calling of the PCR reads with MiXCR, one entry per CDR3 protein. This table has some 500,000 distinct CDR3 sequences, 32% appearing once. Sequenced material: PBMCs from the stem cell graft donor, taken from the stem cell graft. These receptors all stem from a human donor who donated a stem cell graft to a child with aplastic anemia.

The table lists this clonotype with a few counts. V usage is TRBV7-9 and J usage is TRBJ2-7; TRBD2 matches at 11 bases. After removal of 5 bases from V and 5 bases from J, the junction contained 11 bases not matched to a gene. CDR1 and CDR2 (germline): SEHNR, FQNEAQ (reference sequence). The CDR3 spans 16 residues. CDR3 sequence: CASSPSLAGGIHEQYV. CDR3 DNA: TGTGCCAGCAGCCCGTCCCTAGCGGGAGGCATCCACGAGCAGTACGTC.

This clonotype has just a few counts. The rearrangement links TRBV20-1 to TRBJ1-3; D possibly corresponds to TRBD1 (5 bases). Germline CDR1 is DFQATT and CDR2 is SNEGSKA (reference sequence). With 4 bases removed from V and 4 bases from J, the gap between germline ends came to 17 bases. This CDR3 spans 15 amino acids. The CDR3 loop reads CSANPWGMEGNTIYF. CDR3 nucleotides: TGCAGTGCTAACCCCTGGGGGATGGAAGGAAACACCATATATTTT.

The rearrangement uses TRBV12-3 or TRBV12-4 and TRBJ1-5; perhaps TRBD1 as D (5 bases). Deletions cut 4 bases from V and 6 bases from J, with 10 bases between. This CDR3 has 13 residues. This CDR3 is CASSWGRGQPQHF. DNA of the CDR3: TGTGCCAGCAGTTGGGGCAGAGGTCAGCCCCAGCATTTT.